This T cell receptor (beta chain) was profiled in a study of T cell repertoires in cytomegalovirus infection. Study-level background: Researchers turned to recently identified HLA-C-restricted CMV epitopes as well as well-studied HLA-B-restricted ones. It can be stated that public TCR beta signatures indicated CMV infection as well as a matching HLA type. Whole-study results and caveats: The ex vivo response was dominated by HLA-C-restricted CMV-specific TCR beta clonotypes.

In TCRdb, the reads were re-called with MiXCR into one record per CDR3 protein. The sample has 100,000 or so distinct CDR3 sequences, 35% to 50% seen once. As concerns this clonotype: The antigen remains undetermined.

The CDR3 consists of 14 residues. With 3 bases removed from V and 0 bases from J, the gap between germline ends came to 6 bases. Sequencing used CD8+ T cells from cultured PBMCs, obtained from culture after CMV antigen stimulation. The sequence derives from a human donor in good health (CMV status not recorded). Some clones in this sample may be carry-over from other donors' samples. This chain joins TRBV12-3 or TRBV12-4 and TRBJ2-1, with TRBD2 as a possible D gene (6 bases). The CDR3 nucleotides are TGTGCCAGCAGTTTCGGGAGCTCCTACAATGAGCAGTTCTTC. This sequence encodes CASSFGSSYNEQFF.